A single sample gave rise to the 28 T cell receptor beta chains below, sequenced in a study of blood T cell repertoires in COVID-19. Produced via immunoSEQ multiplex PCR; TCRdb's table is partial and in-frame only. The sample has about 270,000 clones, about 84% seen once. The sample comprised peripheral blood. Receptors originate from a woman of 80 years or more with COVID-19, enrolled during active disease.

This sequence joins TRBV24-1 and TRBJ1-5, with 7 nucleotides matching TRBD1. CDR3 length: 16 amino acids. Germline assignment: CDR1 KGHDR and CDR2 SFDVKD. Germline trimming cut 4 bases from V and 6 bases from J; bases unmatched to any gene: 11. The CDR3 region has the DNA TGTGCCACCAGTGACCCCCTCACAGGGGAGCGTCAGCCCCAGCATTTT. Translating gives CATSDPLTGERQPQHF.

The chain recombines TRBV30 with TRBJ1-2; D is uncertain. This CDR3 is built from 13 residues. Trimming removed 0 bases at V and 4 bases at J, with 9 bases between. Germline CDR1 and CDR2: GTSNPN and SVGIG (reference sequence). CDR3 nucleotides: TGTGCCTGGAGTGTACCCCCCAGCTATGGCTACACCTTC. Protein sequence: CAWSVPPSYGYTF.

A single count supports this clone. The chain combines TRBV2 with TRBJ2-1, with TRBD1 matching over 8 bases. Germline assignment: CDR1 SNHLY and CDR2 FYNNEI. The CDR3 loop spans 15 amino acids. Unmatched junction bases numbered 4, after V lost 6 bases and J lost 0 bases. The CDR3 region is CASRGQASSYNEQFF. CDR3 DNA sequence: TGTGCCAGCAGGGGACAGGCGAGCTCCTACAATGAGCAGTTCTTC. The whole variable domain, remainder taken from reference TRBV2 and TRBJ2-1, is EPEVTQTPSHQVTQMGQEVILRCVPISNHLYFYWYRQILGQKVEFLVSFYNNEISEKSEIFDDQFSVERPDGSNFTLKIRSTKLEDSAMYFCASRGQASSYNEQFFGPGTRLTVL.

This clone was seen only once. This chain uses TRBV20-1 with TRBJ1-2; a weak D match, TRBD1 (6 bases). Trimming removed 5 bases from V and 7 bases from J, with 11 bases in between. The CDR3 length is 11 residues. The germline V gene has CDR1 DFQATT and CDR2 SNEGSKA (reference sequence). CDR3 amino acids: CSAGGAGGYTF. CDR3 nucleotides: TGCAGTGCTGGGGGCGCGGGTGGCTACACCTTC.

V usage is TRBV5-1 and J usage is TRBJ1-4, with a possible D match to TRBD1 (5 bases). The CDR3 is made up of 18 amino acids. CDR1 is SGHRS and CDR2 is YFSETQ in the germline V gene. Trimming removed 0 bases from V and 0 bases from J, with 15 bases in between. In nucleotides, the CDR3 is TGCGCCAGCAGCTTGGCTTATGGGGGGTTAGCAACTAATGAAAAACTGTTTTTT. This sequence encodes CASSLAYGGLATNEKLFF.

This rearrangement joins TRBV9 to TRBJ2-7; 9 bases agree with TRBD1. The germline CDR1 and CDR2 sequences are SGDLS and YYNGEE. This CDR3 is built from 14 residues. V shed 4 bases and J 6 bases; nucleotides not matched to a gene: 8. Written as DNA, the CDR3 is TGTGCCAGCAGCTTCCGGACAGGGGCTATCGAGCAGTACTTC. Protein product: CASSFRTGAIEQYF. The full variable domain, with the rest looked up from reference TRBV9 and TRBJ2-7, is DSGVTQTPKHLITATGQRVTLRCSPRSGDLSVYWYQQSLDQGLQFLIQYYNGEERAKGNILERFSAQQFPDLHSELNLSSLELGDSALYFCASSFRTGAIEQYFGPGTRLTVT.

The chain uses TRBV12-3 or TRBV12-4 and TRBJ1-1; no reliable D call. Trimming removed 6 bases at V and 6 bases at J, with 14 bases between. The CDR3 runs to 13 residues. Here the CDR3 DNA reads TGTGCCAGCAGAACTCTTGGAACAGCTGAAGCTTTCTTT. Amino acid sequence: CASRTLGTAEAFF.

V usage is TRBV5-1 and J usage is TRBJ1-4; 11 bases agree with TRBD1. Germline CDR1 reads SGHRS; CDR2 reads YFSETQ. This CDR3 contains 16 residues. Trimming cost V 0 bases and J 3 bases; bases outside gene matches: 1. CDR3 in DNA: TGCGCCAGCAGCTTGGAGGGACAGGGGGCTAATGAAAAACTGTTTTTT. This gives the protein CASSLEGQGANEKLFF.

The chain joins TRBV6-2 or TRBV6-3 to TRBJ1-5; 9 bases align to TRBD1. Looked up from germline, CDR1 is MNHEY and CDR2 is SVGEGT. The CDR3 totals 17 residues. The ends lost 6 bases at V and 6 bases at J; junction bases unmatched: 15. CDR3 residues: CASSRLPTGGLGQPQHF. Written as DNA, the CDR3 is TGTGCCAGCAGCCGGTTGCCGACAGGGGGGTTAGGTCAGCCCCAGCATTTT.

This rearrangement joins TRBV18 to TRBJ1-2, with D uncertain. The germline V and J ends were trimmed by 0 bases and 10 bases, with 9 bases remaining between them. CDR1 is KGHSH and CDR2 is LQKENI in the germline V gene. The CDR3 runs to 12 residues. This CDR3 reads CASSPPTGIYTF. DNA for the CDR3: TGTGCCAGCTCACCACCCACGGGTATCTACACCTTC.

The chain employs TRBV4-1 and TRBJ2-7; weak D call: TRBD1 (5 bases). Trimming removed 0 bases from V and 7 bases from J, with 16 bases in between. The length of the CDR3 is 15 residues. Germline CDR1 MGHRA, CDR2 YSYEKL. CDR3 sequence: CASSQDGQQAWEQYF. The CDR3 nucleotides are TGCGCCAGCAGCCAAGATGGACAACAGGCCTGGGAGCAGTACTTC.

This rearrangement joins TRBV6-5 to TRBJ1-1, with 10 bases lining up with TRBD1. The CDR3 extends over 15 amino acids. V lost 2 bases, J lost 1 base, and 1 base stayed unmatched. The germline V gene encodes CDR1 MNHEY and CDR2 SVGAGI. CDR3 sequence (DNA): TGTGCCAGCAGTTACGACAGGGGGCGGAACACTGAAGCTTTCTTT. Amino acids: CASSYDRGRNTEAFF.

CDR3 protein: CASSQDRVDVEKLFF. In nucleotides, the CDR3 is TGTGCCAGCAGCCAGGACAGGGTGGATGTCGAAAAACTGTTTTTT. This sequence joins TRBV4-2 and TRBJ1-4; 8 nucleotides align to TRBD1. J was trimmed by 8 bases and V by 3 bases; bases with no gene match: 8. This CDR3 contains 15 residues. Germline CDR1 reads LGHNA; CDR2 reads YNFKEQ.

The V gene is TRBV5-1, the J gene TRBJ1-1, with D maybe TRBD1 (6 bases). Trimming removed 3 bases from V and 7 bases from J, with 16 bases in between. CDR1 is SGHRS, CDR2 YFSETQ, per germline. This CDR3 has 14 residues. This chain's CDR3 is CASSSTGGRIEAFF. The CDR3 region has the DNA TGCGCCAGCAGCTCGACAGGAGGTAGGATTGAAGCTTTCTTT.

The V and J genes are TRBV12-3 or TRBV12-4 and TRBJ1-5; D may be TRBD1 (6 bases). The CDR3 spans 13 residues. V was cut by 6 bases and J by 2 bases, with 8 bases left in between. CDR3 bases: TGTGCCAGCAGGAGACAGGGCAATCAGCCCCAGCATTTT. It translates to CASRRQGNQPQHF.

The V call is TRBV28, the J call TRBJ1-1, with D hard to call. Trimming took off 5 bases at V and 7 bases at J, with 8 bases between the two ends. Germline CDR1 reads MDHEN; CDR2 reads SYDVKM. The CDR3 loop spans 11 amino acids. The CDR3 loop is CASSPHVEAFF. The CDR3, as DNA: TGTGCCAGCAGTCCACACGTTGAAGCTTTCTTT.

J is TRBJ1-6 and V is TRBV5-4; a possible D gene is TRBD1 (5 bases). The V gene lost 0 bases and the J gene lost 9 bases, with 13 bases spanning the gap. The CDR3 consists of 15 residues. The germline V gene has CDR1 SGHNT and CDR2 YYREEE (reference sequence). The CDR3 coding sequence is TGTGCCAGCAGCTTGGCCCAGGGCGGTGGTTCACCCCTCCACTTT. Residues: CASSLAQGGGSPLHF.

V usage is TRBV15 and J usage is TRBJ2-2; the D gene is possibly TRBD1 (5 bases). Trimming removed 8 bases at V and 0 bases at J, with 16 bases between. Germline values: CDR1 LNHNV, CDR2 YYDKDF (reference sequence). The CDR3 has 16 residues. The CDR3 nucleotides are TGTGCCACCCCGCCCAGAAGGGGATCGAACACCGGGGAGCTGTTTTTT. This sequence encodes CATPPRRGSNTGELFF.

The rearrangement joins TRBV28 to TRBJ1-2; perhaps TRBD1 as D (6 bases). CDR3 length: 14 amino acids. CDR1 and CDR2 from the germline V gene are MDHEN and SYDVKM. The germline V and J ends were trimmed by 3 bases and 4 bases, with 12 bases remaining between them. CDR3 protein: CASSFAGAVYGYTF. CDR3 coding DNA: TGTGCCAGCAGTTTCGCAGGGGCAGTCTATGGCTACACCTTC.

This chain links TRBV5-1 with TRBJ2-5; the match to TRBD2 covers 9 bases. CDR1 is SGHRS and CDR2 is YFSETQ in the germline V gene. V was clipped by 4 bases and J by 10 bases; unmatched bases: 8. This CDR3 is built from 13 residues. This chain's CDR3 is CASSRGGAGGQYF. CDR3 in DNA: TGCGCCAGCAGCCGCGGGGGGGCCGGGGGCCAGTACTTC.

V is TRBV19 and J is TRBJ1-5; a possible D gene is TRBD1 (5 bases). V was pared by 5 bases and J by 7 bases, with 12 bases between. The CDR3 contains 13 residues. Germline V gene data show CDR1 as LNHDA and CDR2 as SQIVND (reference sequence). As DNA, the CDR3 is TGTGCCAGTAGTCTCGGGACTGTCCAGCCCCAGCATTTT. This gives the protein CASSLGTVQPQHF.

The chain links TRBV19 to TRBJ2-3, with D possibly being TRBD1 (5 bases). The ends were cut back, 10 bases at V and 2 bases at J, with 16 bases in the middle. The CDR3 runs 14 residues. Germline CDR1 LNHDA, CDR2 SQIVND (reference sequence). CDR3 sequence: CATSQGAITDTQYF. The DNA for the CDR3 is TGTGCCACCTCCCAAGGGGCGATCACAGATACGCAGTATTTT. The variable domain in full, completed from reference TRBV19 and TRBJ2-3, reads DGGITQSPKYLFRKEGQNVTLSCEQNLNHDAMYWYRQDPGQGLRLIYYSQIVNDFQKGDIAEGYSVSREKKESFPLTVTSAQKNPTAFYLCATSQGAITDTQYFGPGTRLTVL.

The chain has TRBV4-1 and TRBJ2-5; possible D gene TRBD1, 7 bases. Germline V gene data show CDR1 as MGHRA and CDR2 as YSYEKL. The CDR3 consists of 15 residues. V lost 3 bases and J lost 4, with 15 bases in between. CDR3 DNA sequence: TGCGCCAGCAGCCACCGGGACCAGGGGGGAGAGACCCAGTACTTC. This encodes CASSHRDQGGETQYF.

The chain couples TRBV6-1 to TRBJ2-3; TRBD2 matches at 8 bases. Germline V gene sequence: CDR1 MNHNS, CDR2 SASEGT. This CDR3 is built from 15 residues. Trimming took 3 bases from V and 2 from J; bases not matched to a gene: 4. The CDR3 bases are TGTGCCAGCAGTGACCGGGGGGGCGACACAGATACGCAGTATTTT. It translates to CASSDRGGDTDTQYF.

V gene TRBV28 combines with J gene TRBJ1-5; D might be TRBD1 (6 bases). With 7 bases removed from V and 4 bases from J, the gap between germline ends came to 8 bases. This CDR3 has 12 residues. CDR1 is MDHEN and CDR2 is SYDVKM in the germline V gene. The CDR3 region has the DNA TGTGCCAGCAACGACAGGAATCAGCCCCAGCATTTT. Translation gives CASNDRNQPQHF.

As to this clone: The germline gene is not matched at one end of the junction; a read error may be the cause. The chain carries TRBV4-3 and TRBJ1-4, with 8 nucleotides matching TRBD1. Germline V gives CDR1 LGHNA, CDR2 YSLEER. This CDR3 region has 15 residues. CDR3 residues: CASRQGTGNFEKLFF. Here the CDR3 DNA reads TGCGCCAGCAGACAAGGGACAGGAAATTTTGAAAAACTGTTTTTT.

The rearrangement links TRBV6-2 or TRBV6-3 to TRBJ1-5; D not resolved. The CDR3 loop spans 13 amino acids. CDR1 is MNHEY and CDR2 is SVGEGT in the germline V gene. Trimming stripped 2 bases from V and 9 bases from J, with 11 bases between. DNA of the CDR3: TGTGCCAGCAGTTACACCCCGAGTTGGCCCCAGCATTTT. Amino acid sequence: CASSYTPSWPQHF.

V usage is TRBV7-2 and J usage is TRBJ2-1, with TRBD1 matching over 7 bases. The CDR3 is 14 amino acids. Trimming took 5 bases from V and 1 from J; bases not matched to a gene: 2. Per the germline V gene, CDR1 is SGHTA and CDR2 is FQGNSA. The CDR3 loop reads CASSLDRSYNEQFF. The CDR3 DNA follows: TGTGCCAGCAGCCTGGACAGGTCCTACAATGAGCAGTTCTTC. Full variable domain (rest looked up from reference TRBV7-2 and TRBJ2-1): GAGVSQSPSNKVTEKGKDVELRCDPISGHTALYWYRQSLGQGLEFLIYFQGNSAPDKSGLPSDRFSAERTGGSVSTLTIQRTQQEDSAVYLCASSLDRSYNEQFFGPGTRLTVL.